This T cell receptor (beta chain) originates from a study of long-term antiretroviral therapy in people with HIV. Study observations and caveats: Relative to control repertoires, HIV repertoires exhibited narrower CDR3 length ranges. Clones that expanded before ART (that is, prior to treatment) dominated the repertoire at all time points.

The libraries were made with immunoSEQ v3.0 at survey level. Here immunoSEQ multiplex PCR was the method, and the copy in TCRdb shows in-frame clones only, minus some. The table lists tens of thousands of clones, about three quarters of them singletons. Trimming left V 7 bases short and J 8 bases short, with 17 bases between. The CDR3 spans 13 residues. Germline V gives CDR1 GTSNPN, CDR2 SVGIG (reference sequence). As concerns this clone: Its cognate antigen is unknown.

The V call is TRBV30, the J call TRBJ1-4; D is ambiguous. The receptor was derived from a woman in her 50s with HIV. The sample consisted of unsorted PBMCs, taken 3.1 years after starting antiretroviral therapy. The CDR3 DNA reads TGTGCCTCGAAGGTCCCTCTCAGGGAAAAACTGTTTTTT. Amino acids: CASKVPLREKLFF.